The source of this T cell receptor (beta chain) is a study of somatic mutations in cytotoxic T cells in rheumatoid arthritis. Study outcomes and limitations: Adjustment for multiple comparisons was not applied to the slight TRBV07 underrepresentation observed in rheumatoid arthritis patients. Greater age accompanied higher CD8+ clonality in rheumatoid arthritis patients, a pattern that was absent in healthy controls.

Germline V gene sequence: CDR1 SGHDT, CDR2 YYEEEE. The V end lost 1 base, the J end lost 4 bases, and 11 bases lay between the germline ends. CDR3 size: 14 residues. Per the study methods: Only a few patient CD8+ clones above 1% matched published virus-specific TCRB sequences. TCRdb keeps only in-frame clones here, not all; method: immunoSEQ multiplex PCR. That table is the source of V, J and clone size, and D and trimming were worked out from the DNA. This sample has several thousand clones, with 79% found just once. On this clone itself: Its antigen remains unknown.

Sample: CD8+ T cells sorted from blood. This chain links TRBV5-6 with TRBJ1-1; weak D call: TRBD1 (6 bases). The receptor comes from an adult with rheumatoid arthritis. CDR3 in DNA: TGTGCCAGCAGCTTGTTAGCAGGGGCCACTGAAGCTTTCTTT. Amino acid sequence: CASSLLAGATEAFF.